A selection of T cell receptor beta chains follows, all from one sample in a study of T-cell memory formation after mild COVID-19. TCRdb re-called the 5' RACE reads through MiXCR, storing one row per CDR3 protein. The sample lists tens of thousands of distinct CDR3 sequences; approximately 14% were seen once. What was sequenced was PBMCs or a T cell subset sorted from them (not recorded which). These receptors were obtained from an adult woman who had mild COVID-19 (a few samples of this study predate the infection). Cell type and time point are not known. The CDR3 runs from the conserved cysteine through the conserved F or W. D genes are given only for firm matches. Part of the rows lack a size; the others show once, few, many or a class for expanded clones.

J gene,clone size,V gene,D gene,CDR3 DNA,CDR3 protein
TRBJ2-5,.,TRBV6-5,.,TGTGCCAGCAGTTATTACGGGGGCCAAGAGACCCAGTACTTC,CASSYYGGQETQYF
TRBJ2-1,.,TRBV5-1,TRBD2,TGCGCCAGCAGCCGACTAGCGGGAGGAGGAAATGAGCAGTTCTTC,CASSRLAGGGNEQFF
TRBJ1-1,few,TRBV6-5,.,TGTGCCAGCACCTTTCGCATGGCTTTCTTT,CASTFRMAFF
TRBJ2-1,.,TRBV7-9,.,TGTGCCGGACAGAGCTCCTACAATGAGCAGTTCTTC,CAGQSSYNEQFF
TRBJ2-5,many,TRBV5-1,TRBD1,TGCGCCAGCAGCCCGGGACAGGGACAAGAGACCCAGTACTTC,CASSPGQGQETQYF
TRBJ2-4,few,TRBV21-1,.,TGTGCCAGCTCCCAAGGCCGGCAGCCCCCAAAAGACATTCAGTACTTC,CASSQGRQPPKDIQYF
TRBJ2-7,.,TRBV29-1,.,TGCAGCGTTGAAGGGACCGACTTTGCACACGAGCAGTACTTC,CSVEGTDFAHEQYF
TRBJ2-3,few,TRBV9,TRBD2,TGTGCCAGCAGCGTAGAAAGCGGGGGGGCATTAGATACGCAGTATTTT,CASSVESGGALDTQYF
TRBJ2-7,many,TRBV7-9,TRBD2,TGTGCCAGCAGCTTAGGAGGACTAGCGGGGTGGTCCTACGAGCAGTACTTC,CASSLGGLAGWSYEQYF
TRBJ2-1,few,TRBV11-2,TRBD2,TGTGCCAGCAGCTTCCAACTAGCGGGACATCTCTCCTACAATGAGCAGTTCTTC,CASSFQLAGHLSYNEQFF
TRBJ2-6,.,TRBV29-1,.,TGCAGCGTTGAAGACAATGCACCAGGGGCGGCTGGGGCCAACGTCCTGACTTTC,CSVEDNAPGAAGANVLTF
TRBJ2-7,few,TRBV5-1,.,TGCGCCAGCAGTGTCGGAGGTACCTACGAGCAGTACTTC,CASSVGGTYEQYF
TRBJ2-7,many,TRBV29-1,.,TGCAGCGTTGAAGACCCGGGACCCTCCTACGAGCAGTACTTC,CSVEDPGPSYEQYF
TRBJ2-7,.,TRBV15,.,TGTGCCACCAGGAGAGATTCGCAGGCAACCTACGAGCAGTACTTC,CATRRDSQATYEQYF
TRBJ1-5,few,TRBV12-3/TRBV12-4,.,TGTGCCAGCAGTTTTACGCGGGACACCGTGAACGAGCCCCAGCATTTT,CASSFTRDTVNEPQHF
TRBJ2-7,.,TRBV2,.,TGTGCCAGCAGTGAAGCGCCTGGCAGACGCTACGAGCAGTACTTC,CASSEAPGRRYEQYF
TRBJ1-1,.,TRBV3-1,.,TGTGCCAGCAGCCCGTTCGAAATACTCGTGCGGAACACTGAAGCTTTCTTT,CASSPFEILVRNTEAFF
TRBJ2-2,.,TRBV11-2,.,TGTGCCAGCAGCTTAGGGGTTGGGGAGCTGTTTTTT,CASSLGVGELFF